The T cell receptor (beta chain) described here comes from a study of glioma-infiltrating T cells after dendritic cell vaccination. Study-wide background: Glioblastoma patients came from Phase I and II dendritic cell vaccination trials. Regarding the study as a whole: Patients with more pretreatment TILs had longer time to progression and survival.

Sample time point: after dendritic cell vaccination, including at tumor progression/relapse. Only patients with spare fresh-frozen tumor and over two years of follow-up were included. Input was roughly 2.2 ug genomic DNA, or all available if less. Sequencing used immunoSEQ multiplex PCR; TCRdb keeps in-frame clones, though not all of them. The profile shows over 90,000 clones, more than 70% of them singletons. J gave up 7 bases and V 6 bases, and 7 bases lay outside the gene matches. CDR3 length: 13 residues. CDR1 is SQVTM, CDR2 ANQGSEA, per germline. As regards this clone: Antigen: not known.

The gene calls are TRBV29-1 and TRBJ1-4, with TRBD1 matching 8 bases. Here the sequenced sample was blood, taken after dendritic cell vaccination. The sequence was collected from a human donor with glioblastoma. CDR3 coding DNA: TGCAGCGTGTGGGAACAGGGGGGTGAAAAACTGTTTTTT. This translates into CSVWEQGGEKLFF.